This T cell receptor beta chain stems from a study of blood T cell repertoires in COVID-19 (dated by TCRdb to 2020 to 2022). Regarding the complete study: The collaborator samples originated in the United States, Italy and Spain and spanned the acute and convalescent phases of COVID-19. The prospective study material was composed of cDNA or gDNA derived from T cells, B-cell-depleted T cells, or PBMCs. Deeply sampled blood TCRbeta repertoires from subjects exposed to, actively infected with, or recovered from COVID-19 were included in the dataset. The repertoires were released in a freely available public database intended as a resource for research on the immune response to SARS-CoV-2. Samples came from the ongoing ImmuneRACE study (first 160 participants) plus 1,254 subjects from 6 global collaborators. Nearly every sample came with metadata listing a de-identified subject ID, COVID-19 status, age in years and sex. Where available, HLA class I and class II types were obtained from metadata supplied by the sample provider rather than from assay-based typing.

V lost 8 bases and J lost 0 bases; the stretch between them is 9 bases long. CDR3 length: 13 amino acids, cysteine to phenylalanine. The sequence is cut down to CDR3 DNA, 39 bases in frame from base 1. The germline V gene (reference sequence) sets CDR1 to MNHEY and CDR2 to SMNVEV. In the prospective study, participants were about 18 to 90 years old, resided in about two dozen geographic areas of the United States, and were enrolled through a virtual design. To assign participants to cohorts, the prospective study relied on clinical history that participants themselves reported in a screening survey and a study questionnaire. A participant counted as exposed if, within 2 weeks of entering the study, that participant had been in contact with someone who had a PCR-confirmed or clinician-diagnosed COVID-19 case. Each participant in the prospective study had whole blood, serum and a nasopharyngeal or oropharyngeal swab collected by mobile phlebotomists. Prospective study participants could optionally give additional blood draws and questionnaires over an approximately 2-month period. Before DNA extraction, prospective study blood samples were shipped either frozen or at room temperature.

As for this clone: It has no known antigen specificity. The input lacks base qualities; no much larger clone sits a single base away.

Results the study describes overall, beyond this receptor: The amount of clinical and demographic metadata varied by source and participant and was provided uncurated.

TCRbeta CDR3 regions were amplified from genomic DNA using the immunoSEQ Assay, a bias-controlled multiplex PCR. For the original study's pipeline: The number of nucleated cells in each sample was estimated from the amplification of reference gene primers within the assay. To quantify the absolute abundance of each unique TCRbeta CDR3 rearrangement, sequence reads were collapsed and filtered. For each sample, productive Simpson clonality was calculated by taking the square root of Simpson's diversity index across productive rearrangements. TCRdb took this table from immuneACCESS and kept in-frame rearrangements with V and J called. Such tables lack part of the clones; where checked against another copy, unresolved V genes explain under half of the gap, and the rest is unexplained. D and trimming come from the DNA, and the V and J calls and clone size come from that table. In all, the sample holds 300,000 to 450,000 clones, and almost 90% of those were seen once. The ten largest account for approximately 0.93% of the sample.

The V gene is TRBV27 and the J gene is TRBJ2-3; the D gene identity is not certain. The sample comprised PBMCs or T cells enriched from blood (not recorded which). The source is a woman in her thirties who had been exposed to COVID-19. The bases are TGTGCCAGCTCCAGGCCTAGCACAGATACGCAGTATTTT. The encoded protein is CASSRPSTDTQYF.